This T cell receptor beta chain is drawn from a study of shared T cell receptors in the human thymus. Using immunoSEQ multiplex PCR, the repertoire was profiled, and TCRdb retains in-frame clones only, with some absent. The sample carries hundreds of thousands of clones, around 87% recorded once. The germline V and J ends were trimmed by 5 bases and 3 bases, with 16 bases remaining between them. This CDR3 contains 15 residues. Germline-derived CDR1 and CDR2 are SEHNR and FQNEAQ (reference sequence). These data were likewise used in another study, on human thymus T cells. Per that study: Within thymic and blood repertoires, V and J gene usage appeared to be biased. Related research has reported that thymic repertoires overlap highly among unrelated individuals.

The chain is built from TRBV7-9 and TRBJ1-1; D gene uncertain. This TCR came from a boy in the first two years of life with a congenital heart defect. The sequenced sample was thymocytes. CDR3 loop: CASSPRVRRDTEAFF. Here the CDR3 DNA reads TGTGCCAGCAGCCCGAGGGTTAGGAGGGACACTGAAGCTTTCTTT. Drawing the rest from reference TRBV7-9 and TRBJ1-1, the complete variable domain is DTGVSQNPRHKITKRGQNVTFRCDPISEHNRLYWYRQTLGQGPEFLTYFQNEAQLEKSRLLSDRFSAERPKGSFSTLEIQRTEQGDSAMYLCASSPRVRRDTEAFFGQGTRLTVV.